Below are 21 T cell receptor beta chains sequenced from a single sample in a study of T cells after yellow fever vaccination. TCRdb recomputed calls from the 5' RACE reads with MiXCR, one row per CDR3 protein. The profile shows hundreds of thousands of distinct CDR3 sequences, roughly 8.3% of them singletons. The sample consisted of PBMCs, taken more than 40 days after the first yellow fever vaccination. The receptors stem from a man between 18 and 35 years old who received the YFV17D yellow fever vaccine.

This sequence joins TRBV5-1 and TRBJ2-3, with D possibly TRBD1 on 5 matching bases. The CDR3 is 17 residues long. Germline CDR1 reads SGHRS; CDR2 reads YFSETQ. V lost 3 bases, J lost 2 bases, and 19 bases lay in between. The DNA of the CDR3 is TGCGCCAGCAGCTACGTGAAGATACAGGTAGTCACAGATACGCAGTATTTT. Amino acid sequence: CASSYVKIQVVTDTQYF.

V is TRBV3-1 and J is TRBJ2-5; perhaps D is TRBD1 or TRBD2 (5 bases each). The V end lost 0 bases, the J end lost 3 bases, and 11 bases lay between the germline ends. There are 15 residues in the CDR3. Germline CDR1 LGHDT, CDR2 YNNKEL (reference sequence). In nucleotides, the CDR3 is TGTGCCAGCAGCCAAGATCCAGGGAGAGAAGAGACCCAGTACTTC. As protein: CASSQDPGREETQYF.

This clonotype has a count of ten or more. The CDR3 loop reads CASSLDGAGELFF. CDR3 in DNA: TGTGCCAGCAGCTTAGACGGGGCCGGGGAGCTGTTTTTT. The chain couples TRBV7-6 to TRBJ2-2, with D perhaps TRBD2 (5 bases). This CDR3 spans 13 amino acids. V lost 1 base and J lost 6, with 6 bases in between. CDR1 is SGHVS and CDR2 is FNYEAQ in the germline V gene.

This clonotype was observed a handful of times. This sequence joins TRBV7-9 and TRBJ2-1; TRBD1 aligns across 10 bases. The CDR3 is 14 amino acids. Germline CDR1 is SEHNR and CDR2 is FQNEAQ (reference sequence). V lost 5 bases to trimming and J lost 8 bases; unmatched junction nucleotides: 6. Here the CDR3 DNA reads TGTGCCAGCAGCCGGGGACAGGGGAGCGATGAGCAGTTCTTC. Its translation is CASSRGQGSDEQFF.

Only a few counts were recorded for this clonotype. CDR3: CASGYGTAMGNEQFF. DNA of the CDR3: TGTGCCAGCGGCTACGGGACGGCAATGGGCAATGAGCAGTTCTTC. V gene TRBV6-5 combines with J gene TRBJ2-1; D may be TRBD1 or TRBD2 (5 bases each). The V end lost 8 bases, the J end lost 6 bases, and 20 bases lay between the germline ends. CDR1 and CDR2 (germline): MNHEY, SVGAGI. CDR3 size: 15 residues.

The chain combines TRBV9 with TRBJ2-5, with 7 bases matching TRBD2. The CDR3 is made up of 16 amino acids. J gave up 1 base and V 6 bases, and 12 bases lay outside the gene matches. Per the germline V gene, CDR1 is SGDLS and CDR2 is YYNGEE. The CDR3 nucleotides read TGTGCCAGCACCGACTCCCCAGGGAGGGCCCAAGAGACCCAGTACTTC. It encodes CASTDSPGRAQETQYF.

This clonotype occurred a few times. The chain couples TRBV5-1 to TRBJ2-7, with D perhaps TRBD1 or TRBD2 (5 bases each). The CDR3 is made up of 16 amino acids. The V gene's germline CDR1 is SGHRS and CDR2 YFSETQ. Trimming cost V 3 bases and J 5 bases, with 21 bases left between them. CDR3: CASSSQPGPRGDEQYF. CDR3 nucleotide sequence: TGCGCCAGCAGCTCACAACCCGGGCCCAGAGGGGACGAGCAGTACTTC. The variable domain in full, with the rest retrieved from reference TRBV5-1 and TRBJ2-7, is KAGVTQTPRYLIKTRGQQVTLSCSPISGHRSVSWYQQTPGQGLQFLFEYFSETQRNKGNFPGRFSGRQFSNSRSEMNVSTLELGDSALYLCASSSQPGPRGDEQYFGPGTRLTVT.

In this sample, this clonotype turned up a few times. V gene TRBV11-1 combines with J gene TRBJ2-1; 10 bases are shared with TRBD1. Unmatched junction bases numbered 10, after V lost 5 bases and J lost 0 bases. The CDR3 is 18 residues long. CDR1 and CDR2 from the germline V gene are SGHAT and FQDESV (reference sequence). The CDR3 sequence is CASSARGTGVFSYNEQFF. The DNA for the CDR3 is TGTGCCAGCAGCGCCCGGGGGACAGGGGTTTTCTCCTACAATGAGCAGTTCTTC. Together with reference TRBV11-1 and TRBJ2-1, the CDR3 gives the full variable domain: EAEVAQSPRYKITEKSQAVAFWCDPISGHATLYWYRQILGQGPELLVQFQDESVVDDSQLPKDRFSAERLKGVDSTLKIQPAELGDSAMYLCASSARGTGVFSYNEQFFGPGTRLTVL.

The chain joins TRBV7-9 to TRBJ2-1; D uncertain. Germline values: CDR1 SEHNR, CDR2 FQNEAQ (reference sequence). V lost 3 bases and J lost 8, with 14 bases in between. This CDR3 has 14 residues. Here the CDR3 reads CASSFGRIAHEQFF. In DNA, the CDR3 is TGTGCCAGCAGCTTTGGGCGAATTGCCCATGAGCAGTTCTTC. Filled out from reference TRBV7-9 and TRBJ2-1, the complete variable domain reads DTGVSQNPRHKITKRGQNVTFRCDPISEHNRLYWYRQTLGQGPEFLTYFQNEAQLEKSRLLSDRFSAERPKGSFSTLEIQRTEQGDSAMYLCASSFGRIAHEQFFGPGTRLTVL.

The chain's CDR3 is CASSGGSNTEAFF. Here the CDR3 DNA reads TGTGCCAGCAGCGGGGGATCGAACACTGAAGCTTTCTTT. The chain is built from TRBV7-2 and TRBJ1-1; D perhaps matches TRBD1 (5 bases). Germline CDR1 reads SGHTA; CDR2 reads FQGNSA. This CDR3 is 13 amino acids long. Trimming removed 5 bases at V and 1 base at J, with 8 bases between.

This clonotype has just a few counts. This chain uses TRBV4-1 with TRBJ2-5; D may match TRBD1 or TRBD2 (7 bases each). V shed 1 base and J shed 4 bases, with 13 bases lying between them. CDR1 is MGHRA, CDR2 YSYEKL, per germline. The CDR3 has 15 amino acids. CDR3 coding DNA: TGCGCCAGCAGCCAAGTGACAGGGAGGGGAGAGACCCAGTACTTC. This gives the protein CASSQVTGRGETQYF.

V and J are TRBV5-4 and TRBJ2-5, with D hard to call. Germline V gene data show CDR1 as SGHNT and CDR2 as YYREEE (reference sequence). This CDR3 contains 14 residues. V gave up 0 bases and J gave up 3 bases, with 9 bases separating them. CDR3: CASSLGPEKETQYF. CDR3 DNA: TGTGCCAGCAGCTTGGGACCGGAAAAAGAGACCCAGTACTTC.

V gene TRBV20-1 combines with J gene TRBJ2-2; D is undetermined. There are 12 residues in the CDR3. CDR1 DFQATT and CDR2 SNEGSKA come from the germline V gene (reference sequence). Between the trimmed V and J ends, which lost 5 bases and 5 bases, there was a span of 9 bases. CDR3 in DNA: TGCAGTGCTCTAGAGGAAACCGGGGAGCTGTTTTTT. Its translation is CSALEETGELFF.

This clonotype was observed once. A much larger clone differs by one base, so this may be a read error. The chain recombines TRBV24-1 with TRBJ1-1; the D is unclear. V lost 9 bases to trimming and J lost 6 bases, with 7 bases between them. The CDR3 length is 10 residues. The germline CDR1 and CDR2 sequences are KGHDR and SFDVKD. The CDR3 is CATRGSEAFF. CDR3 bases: TGTGCCACCCGCGGGTCTGAAGCTTTCTTT.

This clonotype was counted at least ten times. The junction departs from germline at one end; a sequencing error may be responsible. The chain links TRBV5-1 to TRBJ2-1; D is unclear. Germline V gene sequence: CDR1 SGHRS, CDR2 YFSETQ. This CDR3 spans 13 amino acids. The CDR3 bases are TGTGCCAGCAGCTTTGGGCAGAACAATGAGCAGTTCTTC. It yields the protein CASSFGQNNEQFF.

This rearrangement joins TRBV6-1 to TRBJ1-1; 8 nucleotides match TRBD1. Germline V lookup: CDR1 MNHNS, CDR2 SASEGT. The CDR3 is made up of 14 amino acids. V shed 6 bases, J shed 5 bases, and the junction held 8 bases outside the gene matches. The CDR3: CASRQQGEGTEAFF. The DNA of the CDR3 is TGTGCCAGCAGACAACAGGGGGAGGGGACTGAAGCTTTCTTT.

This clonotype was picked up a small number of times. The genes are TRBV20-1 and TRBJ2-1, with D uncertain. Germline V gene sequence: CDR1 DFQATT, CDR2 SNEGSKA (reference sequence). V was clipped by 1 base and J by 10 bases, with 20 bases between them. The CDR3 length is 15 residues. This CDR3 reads CSARVLIPPLEEQFF. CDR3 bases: TGCAGTGCTAGAGTTCTCATACCCCCTTTGGAGGAGCAGTTCTTC.

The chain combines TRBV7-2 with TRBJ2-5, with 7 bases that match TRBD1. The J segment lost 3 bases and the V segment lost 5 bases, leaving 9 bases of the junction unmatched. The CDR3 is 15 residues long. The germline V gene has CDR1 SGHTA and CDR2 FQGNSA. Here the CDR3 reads CASSLYRDSEETQYF. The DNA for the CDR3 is TGTGCCAGCAGCCTCTACCGGGACAGTGAAGAGACCCAGTACTTC.

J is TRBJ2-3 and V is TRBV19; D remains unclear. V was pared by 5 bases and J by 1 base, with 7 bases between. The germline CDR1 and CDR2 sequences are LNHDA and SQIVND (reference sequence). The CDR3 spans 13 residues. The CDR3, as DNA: TGTGCCAGTAGTCAAGAACGCACAGATACGCAGTATTTT. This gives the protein CASSQERTDTQYF.

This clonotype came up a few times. CDR3 DNA sequence: TGCGCCAGCAGCTTGGGGGAAAACTACGAGCAGTACTTC. This codes for CASSLGENYEQYF. The rearrangement uses TRBV5-1 and TRBJ2-7, with D unresolved. V lost 0 bases to trimming and J lost 3 bases, with 7 bases between them. CDR1 SGHRS and CDR2 YFSETQ come from the germline V gene. The CDR3 is 13 amino acids. Full variable domain (remainder filled in from reference TRBV5-1 and TRBJ2-7): KAGVTQTPRYLIKTRGQQVTLSCSPISGHRSVSWYQQTPGQGLQFLFEYFSETQRNKGNFPGRFSGRQFSNSRSEMNVSTLELGDSALYLCASSLGENYEQYFGPGTRLTVT.

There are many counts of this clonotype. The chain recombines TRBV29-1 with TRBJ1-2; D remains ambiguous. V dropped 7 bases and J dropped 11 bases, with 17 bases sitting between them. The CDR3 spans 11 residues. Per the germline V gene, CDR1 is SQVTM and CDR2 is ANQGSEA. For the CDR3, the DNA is TGCAGCGCCTGGAGACAATTCGAGTACACCTTC. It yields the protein CSAWRQFEYTF.